Below, one T cell receptor beta chain is given with its context. Its specific antigen is unknown. Base quality data are lacking; no much larger clone is found one base away. There are 14 amino acids in the CDR3, from cysteine to phenylalanine inclusive. This entry keeps only the CDR3 DNA: 42 bases, framed from base 1. CDR1 and CDR2 were assigned from the germline V gene (reference sequence) as MNHNY and SVGAGI. V is trimmed back by 5 bases and J by 2 bases, and the junction contains 1 base that no gene match accounts for. The library was obtained by the immunoSEQ multiplex PCR assay. TCRdb carries this immuneACCESS record with in-frame sequences only. Its versions omit some clonotypes, under half of them owing to an unresolved V gene in the studies checked, with the rest unexplained. The sample table lists around 40,000 clones, 85% to 95% of them with a count of one. Over 20% of the sample comes from the top ten.

These data come from a study of control samples from healthy donors and cancer patients (dated by TCRdb to the early 2020s). The sequence links TRBV6-6 to TRBJ2-1; the central 9 bases match TRBD1. The sample comprised PBMCs. The source is a woman in her thirties or forties with head and neck cancer. At the DNA level, the sequence is TGTGCCAGCAGTAGGGACAGGGCCTACAATGAGCAGTTCTTC. Its amino acids are CASSRDRAYNEQFF.